These 32 T cell receptor beta chains originate from one sample sequenced in a study of T cell clones after liver transplantation. Profiling relied on immunoSEQ multiplex PCR, and the TCRdb table lists in-frame clones only, not all of them. The sample contains around 70,000 clones, 80% to 95% of which appear only once. The sequenced sample was CD4+ T cells from blood, obtained around 27 months after liver transplant. Receptors were obtained from a human patient who received a liver transplant. Some T cells may arise from the graft donor.

The rearrangement uses TRBV28 and TRBJ2-2; tentatively, D is TRBD1 (6 bases). Germline V CDR1 and CDR2: MDHEN, SYDVKM. CDR3 length: 14 amino acids. The ends were cut back, 2 bases at V and 5 bases at J, with 9 bases in the middle. The CDR3 DNA sequence: TGTGCCAGCAGTTTAGGACAGAGAACCGGGGAGCTGTTTTTT. Its translation: CASSLGQRTGELFF.

The genes are TRBV9 and TRBJ1-1; TRBD1 might be the D (6 bases). The germline V and J ends were trimmed by 0 bases and 2 bases, with 11 bases remaining between them. CDR1 SGDLS and CDR2 YYNGEE come from the germline V gene. The CDR3 covers 15 residues. This CDR3 is CASSVVSGANTEAFF. Written as DNA, the CDR3 is TGTGCCAGCAGCGTAGTGTCAGGGGCAAACACTGAAGCTTTCTTT.

The gene calls are TRBV5-1 and TRBJ1-1, with 9 nucleotides matching TRBD1. With V trimmed by 0 bases and J by 2 bases, 2 bases remained unmatched. The CDR3 runs 15 residues. Looked up from germline, CDR1 is SGHRS and CDR2 is YFSETQ. In DNA, the CDR3 is TGCGCCAGCAGCTTGGCGACAGGGGGAAACACTGAAGCTTTCTTT. Translated, it gives CASSLATGGNTEAFF.

The CDR3 coding sequence is TGTGCCAGCAGCTTGCCGGGAGTCCCCGAGCAGTTCTTC. This gives the protein CASSLPGVPEQFF. The chain carries TRBV5-6 and TRBJ2-1; tentative D call: TRBD2 (6 bases). V lost 1 base and J lost 10, with 12 bases in between. The CDR3 is 13 residues long. Germline V lookup: CDR1 SGHDT, CDR2 YYEEEE.

The chain uses TRBV2 and TRBJ1-5; 7 bases line up with TRBD1. Trimming took 6 bases from V and 5 from J; bases not matched to a gene: 7. The CDR3 loop spans 14 amino acids. In germline, CDR1 is SNHLY, CDR2 FYNNEI. CDR3 region: CASRRQGRDQPQHF. CDR3 nucleotide sequence: TGTGCCAGCAGGCGACAGGGTCGGGATCAGCCCCAGCATTTT.

This chain connects TRBV7-2 to TRBJ1-2, with D unclear. This CDR3 comprises 13 residues. The germline V and J ends were trimmed by 2 bases and 6 bases, with 10 bases remaining between them. Germline CDR1 reads SGHTA; CDR2 reads FQGNSA. The CDR3 protein is CASSLTQPHGYTF. Here the CDR3 DNA reads TGTGCCAGCAGCTTAACGCAGCCCCATGGCTACACCTTC.

There are a few counts of this clone. This rearrangement joins TRBV10-1 to TRBJ2-1; possible D gene TRBD2, 6 bases. Trimming pared 2 bases from V and 10 bases from J, leaving 15 bases between. Per germline, CDR1 WNHNN and CDR2 SYGVQD (reference sequence). The CDR3 has 14 amino acids. The CDR3 loop reads CASSEGGTLSEQFF. Here the CDR3 DNA reads TGCGCCAGCAGTGAGGGCGGGACTCTCTCCGAGCAGTTCTTC.

The rearrangement links TRBV30 to TRBJ1-2, with D possibly TRBD1 on 5 matching bases. The V gene lost 3 bases and the J gene lost 4 bases, with 15 bases spanning the gap. From germline, CDR1 is GTSNPN and CDR2 SVGIG (reference sequence). This CDR3 spans 14 amino acids. The CDR3 region is CAWSRDFPSYGYTF. For the CDR3, the DNA is TGTGCCTGGAGCAGGGACTTCCCATCCTATGGCTACACCTTC.

This clone was picked up a small number of times. This chain links TRBV7-8 with TRBJ1-1, with D uncertain. Germline V gene sequence: CDR1 SGHVS, CDR2 FQNEAQ. The CDR3 totals 14 residues. Trimming removed 4 bases from V and 0 bases from J, with 9 bases in between. CDR3 DNA: TGTGCCAGCAGCTCAGGACGGCTGAACACTGAAGCTTTCTTT. Translating it yields CASSSGRLNTEAFF.

The chain recombines TRBV6-6 with TRBJ1-1; possible D gene TRBD1, 6 bases. Germline values: CDR1 MNHNY, CDR2 SVGAGI (reference sequence). V lost 2 bases, J lost 1 base, and 14 bases lay in between. CDR3 size: 16 residues. DNA for the CDR3: TGTGCCAGCAGTTACACAGGGAGGGGATCGAACACTGAAGCTTTCTTT. This sequence encodes CASSYTGRGSNTEAFF.

The genes are TRBV11-2 and TRBJ2-7; D gene uncertain. Germline-derived CDR1 and CDR2 are SGHAT and FQNNGV. The CDR3 extends over 13 amino acids. V lost 1 base, J lost 7 bases, and 11 bases lay in between. The CDR3 bases are TGTGCCAGCAGCTTAGGGGTTCTCGGGGAGCAGTACTTC. Translated: CASSLGVLGEQYF. The full variable domain, in which reference TRBV11-2 and TRBJ2-7 provide the parts outside the CDR3, is EAGVAQSPRYKIIEKRQSVAFWCNPISGHATLYWYQQILGQGPKLLIQFQNNGVVDDSQLPKDRFSAERLKGVDSTLKIQPAKLEDSAVYLCASSLGVLGEQYFGPGTRLTVT.

This CDR3 is CASSRTDGSSGNTIYF. The DNA for the CDR3 is TGTGCCAGCAGCAGAACTGACGGGAGCTCTGGAAACACCATATATTTT. This chain joins TRBV11-2 and TRBJ1-3, with D unresolved. The V end lost 5 bases, the J end lost 0 bases, and 14 bases lay between the germline ends. CDR1 is SGHAT, CDR2 FQNNGV, per germline. The CDR3 length is 16 residues.

This chain connects TRBV5-6 to TRBJ2-1; 10 nucleotides line up with TRBD2. This CDR3 is built from 15 residues. The germline V gene has CDR1 SGHDT and CDR2 YYEEEE. V dropped 4 bases and J dropped 5; count of bases not matched to a gene: 6. Written as DNA, the CDR3 is TGTGCCAGCAGCGTGGGACTAGCGAGTGACAATGAGCAGTTCTTC. Encoded protein: CASSVGLASDNEQFF.

J is TRBJ2-1 and V is TRBV2; 8 bases line up with TRBD2. V gave up 6 bases and J gave up 3 bases; unmatched junction bases: 4. CDR3 length: 14 residues. Germline-derived CDR1 and CDR2 are SNHLY and FYNNEI. The chain's CDR3 is CASSLSGIYNEQFF. The CDR3, as DNA: TGTGCCAGCAGCCTTAGCGGGATCTACAATGAGCAGTTCTTC.

The genes are TRBV7-2 and TRBJ2-5; TRBD2 aligns across 10 bases. This CDR3 comprises 18 residues. Germline V CDR1 and CDR2: SGHTA, FQGNSA. The V gene end was trimmed by 1 base and the J gene end by 4 bases; junction bases not matched to a gene: 12. CDR3: CASSLVASGSVRGETQYF. The CDR3 nucleotides read TGTGCCAGCAGCTTAGTTGCTAGCGGGAGTGTAAGGGGAGAGACCCAGTACTTC.

This chain connects TRBV27 to TRBJ2-5, with D tentatively TRBD1 (6 bases). The ends were cut back, 6 bases at V and 6 bases at J, with 17 bases in the middle. CDR3 length: 14 amino acids. Germline loops: CDR1 MNHEY, CDR2 SMNVEV (reference sequence). CDR3 bases: TGTGCCAGCAGCTTAAATGGACAGACGAAGACCCAGTACTTC. This encodes CASSLNGQTKTQYF.

The table lists this clone with a count of one. The J gene is TRBJ1-2, the V gene TRBV11-2; TRBD1 matches at 10 bases. The CDR3 spans 15 residues. Germline-derived CDR1 and CDR2 are SGHAT and FQNNGV. Trimming removed 1 base from V and 2 bases from J; junction bases left unmatched: 1. In nucleotides, the CDR3 is TGTGCCAGCAGCTTAGCGGGACAGGGGAACTATGGCTACACCTTC. This translates into CASSLAGQGNYGYTF.

This chain uses TRBV7-7 with TRBJ2-5; tentative D call: TRBD1 (7 bases). The CDR3 totals 14 residues. Germline assignment: CDR1 SSHAT and CDR2 FNYEAQ (reference sequence). The V end was cut by 5 bases, the J end by 3 bases, with 13 bases between. The DNA of the CDR3 is TGTGCCAGCAGCCCCCCCAGGGGGGAAGAGACCCAGTACTTC. Translating gives CASSPPRGEETQYF.

The gene calls are TRBV18 and TRBJ2-6, with D possibly matching TRBD1 (6 bases). Trimming pared 4 bases from V and 2 bases from J, leaving 12 bases between. Germline V gene sequence: CDR1 KGHSH, CDR2 LQKENI. The CDR3 covers 16 residues. The CDR3 DNA reads as TGTGCCAGCTCACTAACAGGGCCTGCTGGGGCCAACGTCCTGACTTTC. Amino acid sequence: CASSLTGPAGANVLTF. The full variable domain, in which reference TRBV18 and TRBJ2-6 provide the parts outside the CDR3, is NAGVMQNPRHLVRRRGQEARLRCSPMKGHSHVYWYRQLPEEGLKFMVYLQKENIIDESGMPKERFSAEFPKEGPSILRIQQVVRGDSAAYFCASSLTGPAGANVLTFGAGSRLTVL.

This chain joins TRBV27 and TRBJ2-5; perhaps TRBD1 as D (6 bases). The CDR3 covers 15 residues. V was trimmed by 4 bases and J by 5 bases, leaving 17 bases between them. Germline V CDR1 and CDR2: MNHEY, SMNVEV (reference sequence). The CDR3 sequence: CASSSGTIGSETQYF. The DNA for the CDR3 is TGTGCCAGCAGTTCCGGGACAATCGGGTCGGAGACCCAGTACTTC.

The count of this clone is one. The J gene is TRBJ1-1, the V gene TRBV5-1; D is uncertain. V was pared by 2 bases and J by 1 base, with 6 bases between. Germline CDR1 and CDR2: SGHRS and YFSETQ. The CDR3 loop spans 13 amino acids. The CDR3 loop reads CASSFEGNTEAFF. The CDR3 coding sequence is TGCGCCAGCAGCTTTGAGGGGAACACTGAAGCTTTCTTT.

V is TRBV11-3 and J is TRBJ2-7; 12 nucleotides agree with TRBD2. CDR3 length equals 16 residues. Looked up from germline, CDR1 is SGHNT and CDR2 is YENEEA. Unmatched junction bases numbered 9, after V lost 5 bases and J lost 4 bases. The CDR3 DNA reads as TGTGCCAGCAGCCGCGGGCTAGCGGGAGGGCGATACGAGCAGTACTTC. It codes for CASSRGLAGGRYEQYF.

The V gene is TRBV7-6, the J gene TRBJ2-5; D perhaps matches TRBD2 (5 bases). The CDR3 consists of 14 residues. The V gene's germline CDR1 is SGHVS and CDR2 FNYEAQ. The ends were cut back, 5 bases at V and 2 bases at J, with 12 bases in the middle. The CDR3 coding sequence is TGTGCCAGCAGCGGGTCCGGGAAGCAAGAGACCCAGTACTTC. Translation gives CASSGSGKQETQYF.

This rearrangement joins TRBV18 to TRBJ1-2; 8 bases line up with TRBD1. This CDR3 contains 18 residues. CDR1 is KGHSH and CDR2 is LQKENI in the germline V gene. V dropped 3 bases and J dropped 8; count of bases not matched to a gene: 20. The CDR3 nucleotides are TGTGCCAGCTCACCGGGATCGACAGGGGCTCCCCATTTCGGCGGCTACACCTTC. Translated: CASSPGSTGAPHFGGYTF.

J is TRBJ1-4 and V is TRBV29-1, with TRBD1 identical over 10 bases. J lost 8 bases, V lost 6 bases, and 9 bases had no gene match. CDR1 is SQVTM, CDR2 ANQGSEA, per germline. The CDR3 contains 14 residues. The DNA for the CDR3 is TGCAGCGTGCTATCCGGGACAGGGGAAGAAAAACTGTTTTTT. Protein sequence: CSVLSGTGEEKLFF.

The rearrangement uses TRBV28 and TRBJ2-5, with 11 bases identical to TRBD1. Trimming cost V 5 bases and J 5 bases; bases outside gene matches: 7. The CDR3 loop spans 15 amino acids. CDR1 is MDHEN and CDR2 is SYDVKM in the germline V gene. The CDR3 region is CASSNPGTGGETQYF. The CDR3 DNA is TGTGCCAGCAGTAACCCCGGGACAGGGGGGGAGACCCAGTACTTC.

The chain combines TRBV2 with TRBJ1-1; D is uncertain. V was cut by 3 bases and J by 0 bases, with 8 bases left in between. Germline V lookup: CDR1 SNHLY, CDR2 FYNNEI. The CDR3 length is 14 residues. In nucleotides, the CDR3 is TGTGCCAGCAGTGATCGTTCAGTGAACACTGAAGCTTTCTTT. Its protein product is CASSDRSVNTEAFF.

The chain carries TRBV6-5 and TRBJ2-1; D is ambiguous. Trimming stripped 8 bases from V and 4 bases from J, with 18 bases between. Germline values: CDR1 MNHEY, CDR2 SVGAGI. The CDR3 loop spans 15 amino acids. The CDR3 DNA sequence: TGTGCCAGCTCCTTATTGGACGGGCAGTACAATGAGCAGTTCTTC. Its translation: CASSLLDGQYNEQFF.

The rearrangement joins TRBV5-6 to TRBJ2-7; D gene ambiguous. CDR1 is SGHDT and CDR2 is YYEEEE in the germline V gene. This CDR3 has 11 amino acids. Trimming shortened V by 4 bases and J by 7 bases, and 9 bases separated the two germline ends. Here the CDR3 reads CASSLRREQYF. The CDR3 bases are TGTGCCAGCAGCCTCCGGCGAGAGCAGTACTTC.

V is TRBV9 and J is TRBJ1-4; D uncertain. The CDR3 runs 13 residues. V dropped 3 bases and J dropped 5 bases, with 8 bases sitting between them. The germline V gene has CDR1 SGDLS and CDR2 YYNGEE. CDR3 bases: TGTGCCAGCAGCGGCCCCCCGAATGAAAAACTGTTTTTT. Translating gives CASSGPPNEKLFF.

The genes are TRBV29-1 and TRBJ2-2; D is unresolved. This CDR3 is built from 13 residues. Trimming removed 4 bases at V and 4 bases at J, with 10 bases between. Germline CDR1 SQVTM, CDR2 ANQGSEA. The CDR3 nucleotides read TGCAGCGTTGCAGGTCAAACCACCGGGGAGCTGTTTTTT. It specifies CSVAGQTTGELFF.

This clone was counted between two and nine times. J is TRBJ1-1 and V is TRBV6-1; 7 bases align to TRBD1. Trimming removed 5 bases from V and 0 bases from J; junction bases left unmatched: 3. Germline V gives CDR1 MNHNS, CDR2 SASEGT. The length of the CDR3 is 14 residues. This CDR3 is CASSMGQMNTEAFF. Written as DNA, the CDR3 is TGTGCCAGCAGTATGGGACAGATGAACACTGAAGCTTTCTTT.